The 31 T cell receptor beta chains below come from one sample, sequenced in a study of blood T cell repertoires in COVID-19. Data came from immunoSEQ multiplex PCR; TCRdb stores just in-frame clones and leaves some out. Of almost 500,000 clones in the sample, 80% to 90% were seen once. Sequenced: PBMCs or T cells enriched from blood (not recorded which). The receptors were gathered from a woman aged 55 to 70 who had recovered from COVID-19.

The rearrangement joins TRBV5-1 to TRBJ2-3, with 7 bases fitting TRBD1. The germline V gene has CDR1 SGHRS and CDR2 YFSETQ. V trimming: 3 bases; J trimming: 6 bases; junction bases outside the gene matches: 7. This CDR3 is 14 amino acids long. The CDR3 coding sequence is TGCGCCAGCAGCTCGACAGGGTCTGAGGATACGCAGTATTTT. Amino acid sequence: CASSSTGSEDTQYF.

This chain joins TRBV5-1 and TRBJ2-7; TRBD1 is a possible D gene (5 bases). Looked up from germline, CDR1 is SGHRS and CDR2 is YFSETQ. Deletions cut 1 base from V and 1 base from J, with 15 bases between. The CDR3 loop spans 16 amino acids. The CDR3 reads CASSLTPGPRSYEQYF. The CDR3 coding sequence is TGCGCCAGCAGCTTGACCCCAGGGCCTCGATCCTACGAGCAGTACTTC.

The rearrangement joins TRBV27 to TRBJ2-7; a weak D match, TRBD2 (5 bases). Germline V gene sequence: CDR1 MNHEY, CDR2 SMNVEV (reference sequence). Trimming removed 5 bases from V and 2 bases from J, with 13 bases in between. The CDR3 has 14 residues. This chain's CDR3 is CASSPNPGTYEQYV. The CDR3 coding sequence is TGTGCCAGCAGTCCCAACCCCGGGACCTACGAGCAGTACGTC.

The chain employs TRBV9 and TRBJ1-1; perhaps TRBD1 as D (6 bases). Trimming took 3 bases from V and 4 from J, leaving 10 bases between them. The CDR3 extends over 13 amino acids. Germline V gene data show CDR1 as SGDLS and CDR2 as YYNGEE. In DNA, the CDR3 is TGTGCCAGCAGCGAGGGACACAGCACTGAAGCTTTCTTT. Translated: CASSEGHSTEAFF.

The chain carries TRBV2 and TRBJ1-5; D is unclear. V was cut by 3 bases and J by 1 base, with 10 bases left in between. The CDR3 spans 15 residues. Looked up from germline, CDR1 is SNHLY and CDR2 is FYNNEI. CDR3 sequence: CASSDGGLSNQPQHF. CDR3 bases: TGTGCCAGCAGTGATGGAGGGCTGAGCAATCAGCCCCAGCATTTT. Full variable domain (rest looked up from reference TRBV2 and TRBJ1-5): EPEVTQTPSHQVTQMGQEVILRCVPISNHLYFYWYRQILGQKVEFLVSFYNNEISEKSEIFDDQFSVERPDGSNFTLKIRSTKLEDSAMYFCASSDGGLSNQPQHFGDGTRLSIL.

The gene calls are TRBV12-5 and TRBJ1-1, with D perhaps TRBD1 (6 bases). V gave up 3 bases and J gave up 1 base, with 15 bases separating them. The CDR3 runs 16 residues. Germline V CDR1 and CDR2: LGHNT, FRNRAP. The CDR3 is CASGFAPRQENTEAFF. DNA of the CDR3: TGTGCTAGTGGTTTCGCCCCAAGACAGGAGAACACTGAAGCTTTCTTT. The complete variable domain, with remaining parts taken from reference TRBV12-5 and TRBJ1-1, reads DARVTQTPRHKVTEMGQEVTMRCQPILGHNTVFWYRQTMMQGLELLAYFRNRAPLDDSGMPKDRFSAEMPDATLATLKIQPSEPRDSAVYFCASGFAPRQENTEAFFGQGTRLTVV.

The genes are TRBV5-1 and TRBJ2-3, with D hard to call. The CDR3 is 14 amino acids. The V gene lost 0 bases and the J gene lost 1 base, with 6 bases spanning the gap. Germline CDR1 SGHRS, CDR2 YFSETQ. In DNA form, the CDR3 reads TGCGCCAGCAGCTTGGCCGCGGGCACAGATACGCAGTATTTT. Its translation is CASSLAAGTDTQYF.

The genes are TRBV7-9 and TRBJ2-1; 7 positions match TRBD2. J gave up 4 bases and V 8 bases, and 2 bases lay outside the gene matches. This CDR3 has 12 residues. Germline V gives CDR1 SEHNR, CDR2 FQNEAQ (reference sequence). CDR3 region: CASAGEYNEQFF. The CDR3 DNA reads as TGTGCCAGCGCGGGGGAGTACAATGAGCAGTTCTTC.

This chain links TRBV5-1 with TRBJ1-4, with D tentatively TRBD1 (5 bases). The CDR3 runs 15 residues. The V end lost 1 base, the J end lost 3 bases, and 10 bases lay between the germline ends. Germline lookup yields CDR1 SGHRS and CDR2 YFSETQ. The CDR3 is CASSLSLGPNEKLFF. In nucleotides, the CDR3 is TGCGCCAGCAGCTTGAGTCTGGGGCCTAATGAAAAACTGTTTTTT.

The chain recombines TRBV4-1 with TRBJ1-2, with D unclear. Germline lookup yields CDR1 MGHRA and CDR2 YSYEKL. The length of the CDR3 is 15 residues. Trimming left V 3 bases short and J 1 base short, with 12 bases between. CDR3 amino acids: CASSHQSVFNYGYTF. The DNA of the CDR3 is TGCGCCAGCAGCCACCAAAGCGTTTTTAACTATGGCTACACCTTC.

This chain connects TRBV12-3 or TRBV12-4 to TRBJ1-5; perhaps TRBD1 as D (5 bases). The CDR3 sequence is 12 residues long. V was pared by 6 bases and J by 10 bases, with 13 bases between. This CDR3 reads CASSDPGNPQHF. The CDR3 region has the DNA TGTGCCAGCAGCGACCCAGGGAATCCCCAGCATTTT.

The chain combines TRBV6-6 with TRBJ1-2; 8 nucleotides align to TRBD1. The germline CDR1 and CDR2 sequences are MNHNY and SVGAGI (reference sequence). The trim removed 3 bases at V and 3 bases at J, leaving 6 bases unmatched. The CDR3 has 15 amino acids. This CDR3 is CASSYYRGGDYGYTF. DNA of the CDR3: TGTGCCAGCAGTTATTACAGGGGGGGGGACTATGGCTACACCTTC.

CDR3 bases: TGTGCCAGCAGCCCAAACCCCCCGGGTGGGCTGTTTTTT. It is translated as CASSPNPPGGLFF. This chain links TRBV3-1 (or the pseudogene TRBV3-2) with TRBJ2-2; D gene uncertain. This CDR3 spans 13 amino acids. Germline values: CDR1 LGHDT, CDR2 YNNKEL (reference sequence). With 4 bases removed from V and 13 bases from J, the gap between germline ends came to 16 bases.

The chain is built from TRBV6-1 and TRBJ2-7; 9 bases align to TRBD1. The germline V gene encodes CDR1 MNHNS and CDR2 SASEGT. Germline trimming cut 2 bases from V and 7 bases from J; bases unmatched to any gene: 6. The CDR3 spans 14 residues. As DNA, the CDR3 is TGTGCCAGCAGTGAACACAGGGGGCGGGGGGAGCAGTACGTC. Translating gives CASSEHRGRGEQYV.

The chain carries TRBV9 and TRBJ2-2; 10 positions match TRBD2. With V trimmed by 4 bases and J by 6 bases, 6 bases remained unmatched. CDR3 length: 15 amino acids. Germline V lookup: CDR1 SGDLS, CDR2 YYNGEE. CDR3 in DNA: TGTGCCAGCAGCATACATAGCGGGGGGCCCGGGGAGCTGTTTTTT. It encodes CASSIHSGGPGELFF.

V is TRBV5-5 and J is TRBJ2-1; 8 nucleotides match TRBD1. Germline V gene data show CDR1 as SGHKS and CDR2 as YYEKEE (reference sequence). The CDR3 is made up of 16 amino acids. Losses at the gene ends were 6 bases for V and 4 bases for J; bases not matched to a gene: 12. CDR3 DNA sequence: TGTGCCAGCAACGCCGCTAGGACAGGGAATTACAATGAGCAGTTCTTC. Its protein product is CASNAARTGNYNEQFF.

The chain links TRBV12-3 or TRBV12-4 to TRBJ1-4; 7 bases match TRBD1. V was pared by 5 bases and J by 10 bases, with 7 bases of the junction left unmatched. The CDR3 runs 13 residues. CDR3 DNA sequence: TGTGCCAGCAGTCGCGGACAGGTCGGAAAACTGTTTTTT. Its protein is CASSRGQVGKLFF.

The rearrangement uses TRBV21-1 and TRBJ1-5; the table's D call of TRBD1 was not tested on the DNA. TRBV21-1 counts as a pseudogene. This CDR3 spans 15 amino acids. The CDR3 DNA reads as TGTGCCAGCAGCAAGGGACAGGACAGCAATCAGCCCCAGCATTTT. Translating it yields CASSKGQDSNQPQHF.

The V call is TRBV30, the J call TRBJ2-4; 7 bases align to TRBD1. The J segment lost 5 bases and the V segment lost 0 bases, leaving 7 bases of the junction unmatched. This CDR3 has 15 residues. CDR1 is GTSNPN and CDR2 is SVGIG in the germline V gene (reference sequence). In DNA form, the CDR3 reads TGTGCCTGGAGTGTATTGGGGCAGGGGGAAAACATTCAGTACTTC. Translating gives CAWSVLGQGENIQYF.

This sequence joins TRBV5-5 and TRBJ2-7, with 9 nucleotides matching TRBD1. This CDR3 spans 16 amino acids. J was trimmed by 2 bases and V by 4 bases; bases with no gene match: 10. The germline V gene encodes CDR1 SGHKS and CDR2 YYEKEE (reference sequence). Here the CDR3 reads CASSRAPGQGTYEQYF. Here the CDR3 DNA reads TGTGCCAGCAGCAGAGCCCCGGGACAGGGAACCTACGAGCAGTACTTC.

V usage is TRBV4-1 and J usage is TRBJ1-1; 9 positions match TRBD1. With V trimmed by 7 bases and J by 5 bases, 8 bases remained unmatched. The CDR3 length is 14 residues. Germline CDR1 MGHRA, CDR2 YSYEKL. The CDR3 DNA sequence: TGCGCCAGCACCACAGGGGGCTTCTGGACTGAAGCTTTCTTT. Protein: CASTTGGFWTEAFF.

This sequence joins TRBV7-9 and TRBJ2-7; 9 bases fit TRBD1. CDR3 size: 14 residues. V lost 4 bases to trimming and J lost 4 bases; unmatched junction nucleotides: 5. Germline CDR1 SEHNR, CDR2 FQNEAQ (reference sequence). CDR3 bases: TGTGCCAGCAGCTACCGACAGGGGGAGTACGAGCAGTACTTC. Residues: CASSYRQGEYEQYF.

The chain recombines TRBV23-1 with TRBJ1-5; the D gene is possibly TRBD1 (6 bases). TRBV23-1 falls under the ORF class, with uncertain function. The CDR3 covers 18 residues. Trimming left V 0 bases short and J 0 bases short, with 15 bases between. Here the CDR3 DNA reads TGCGCCAGCAGTCAATCCTTACGGACAGACTATAGCAATCAGCCCCAGCATTTT. It codes for CASSQSLRTDYSNQPQHF.

The rearrangement uses TRBV19 and TRBJ1-5, with a possible D match to TRBD1 (6 bases). The CDR3 length is 18 residues. The germline CDR1 and CDR2 sequences are LNHDA and SQIVND (reference sequence). Trimming shortened V by 2 bases and J by 0 bases, and 17 bases separated the two germline ends. CDR3 nucleotide sequence: TGTGCCAGTAGTATACGACAGGATACGTTCCATAGCAATCAGCCCCAGCATTTT. Its translation: CASSIRQDTFHSNQPQHF.

DNA for the CDR3: TGCGCCAGCAGCCTAATGGGAGCAACTAATGAAAAACTGTTTTTT. This gives the protein CASSLMGATNEKLFF. This chain joins TRBV4-1 and TRBJ1-4; D gene unclear. The CDR3 covers 15 residues. The V and J ends lost 4 bases and 0 bases respectively, with 9 bases between them. Germline V gene lookup returns CDR1 MGHRA and CDR2 YSYEKL.

This chain joins TRBV5-1 and TRBJ2-1, with TRBD1 matching over 8 bases. Per the germline V gene, CDR1 is SGHRS and CDR2 is YFSETQ. The trim removed 6 bases at V and 5 bases at J, leaving 7 bases unmatched. The CDR3 loop spans 14 amino acids. DNA for the CDR3: TGCGCCAGCAAGGGACAGGTGGTTGACAATGAGCAGTTCTTC. It codes for CASKGQVVDNEQFF.

V is TRBV2 and J is TRBJ2-3, with 8 bases matching TRBD1. This CDR3 comprises 14 residues. Germline CDR1 is SNHLY and CDR2 is FYNNEI. Trimming at V came to 11 bases and at J to 4 bases, leaving 11 bases not matched to a gene. For the CDR3, the DNA is TGTGCCGACCCGGGACAGGAGGGCGCAGATACGCAGTATTTT. Its translation is CADPGQEGADTQYF.

The rearrangement uses TRBV7-2 and TRBJ1-3; 8 bases fit TRBD1. This CDR3 spans 15 amino acids. Germline trimming cut 3 bases from V and 2 bases from J; bases unmatched to any gene: 3. CDR1 and CDR2 from the germline V gene are SGHTA and FQGNSA. CDR3 sequence (DNA): TGTGCCAGCAGCTTCTGGACAGGGACTGGAAACACCATATATTTT. Its translation: CASSFWTGTGNTIYF.

CDR3 amino acids: CASSLGGPPSGNTIYF. The CDR3 region has the DNA TGCGCCAGCAGCTTGGGGGGGCCGCCCTCTGGAAACACCATATATTTT. The chain has TRBV5-1 and TRBJ1-3; tentative D call: TRBD1 (6 bases). V lost 0 bases to trimming and J lost 0 bases, with 10 bases between them. Germline V gene lookup returns CDR1 SGHRS and CDR2 YFSETQ. The CDR3 has 16 residues.

The V gene is TRBV5-1, the J gene TRBJ2-3, with D perhaps TRBD2 (6 bases). Germline lookup yields CDR1 SGHRS and CDR2 YFSETQ. V shed 7 bases and J shed 0 bases, with 18 bases lying between them. The CDR3 extends over 16 amino acids. The CDR3 reads CASSRDSVSSTDTQYF. CDR3 DNA: TGCGCCAGCTCCCGGGACTCTGTGTCTAGCACAGATACGCAGTATTTT.

This sequence joins TRBV30 and TRBJ2-5, with 9 nucleotides matching TRBD1. The CDR3 loop spans 16 amino acids. In germline, CDR1 is GTSNPN, CDR2 SVGIG (reference sequence). V lost 6 bases and J lost 0; bases outside the gene matches: 11. The CDR3 is CACSHGTGSYQETQYF. The CDR3 DNA is TGTGCCTGTTCCCACGGGACAGGGTCGTACCAAGAGACCCAGTACTTC.